The 4 T cell receptor beta chains in this list originate from one sample, sequenced in a study of Tregs in tolerant kidney transplant recipients. Clones were sequenced by immunoSEQ multiplex PCR, and TCRdb holds only the in-frame ones, with some missing. The sample lists 100,000 to 150,000 clones; approximately 90% were seen once. Sequenced input: CD4+ T cells from blood. The source is a human donor in good health.

This clone was seen once. The chain employs TRBV19 and TRBJ2-1; 8 nucleotides match TRBD1. The CDR3 sequence is 13 residues long. The ends lost 6 bases at V and 6 bases at J; junction bases unmatched: 4. Germline lookup yields CDR1 LNHDA and CDR2 SQIVND (reference sequence). Here the CDR3 DNA reads TGTGCCAGTAGCGGGACAGGCCGCAATGAGCAGTTCTTC. Encoded protein: CASSGTGRNEQFF.

V usage is TRBV5-4 and J usage is TRBJ1-2, with D possibly TRBD1 on 5 matching bases. CDR1 and CDR2 from the germline V gene are SGHNT and YYREEE (reference sequence). The CDR3 has 15 amino acids. V gave up 2 bases and J gave up 0 bases, with 11 bases separating them. The CDR3 is CASSLRGASNYGYTF. The DNA of the CDR3 is TGTGCCAGCAGCTTACGTGGGGCCTCTAACTATGGCTACACCTTC.

The chain recombines TRBV18 with TRBJ2-7; D unresolved. Between the trimmed V and J ends, which lost 0 bases and 7 bases, there was a span of 7 bases. The CDR3 extends over 12 amino acids. Germline assignment: CDR1 KGHSH and CDR2 LQKENI. CDR3 in amino acids: CASSPPSKEQYF. The DNA for the CDR3 is TGTGCCAGCTCACCACCCTCAAAAGAGCAGTACTTC.

This clone appeared once. V usage is TRBV27 and J usage is TRBJ1-2, with a weak D call TRBD1 (5 bases). The V gene's germline CDR1 is MNHEY and CDR2 SMNVEV (reference sequence). There are 13 residues in the CDR3. Trimming took 3 bases from V and 5 from J, leaving 10 bases between them. The CDR3 reads CASSFSRGYGYTF. The CDR3 coding sequence is TGTGCCAGCAGTTTCTCCCGGGGGTATGGCTACACCTTC.